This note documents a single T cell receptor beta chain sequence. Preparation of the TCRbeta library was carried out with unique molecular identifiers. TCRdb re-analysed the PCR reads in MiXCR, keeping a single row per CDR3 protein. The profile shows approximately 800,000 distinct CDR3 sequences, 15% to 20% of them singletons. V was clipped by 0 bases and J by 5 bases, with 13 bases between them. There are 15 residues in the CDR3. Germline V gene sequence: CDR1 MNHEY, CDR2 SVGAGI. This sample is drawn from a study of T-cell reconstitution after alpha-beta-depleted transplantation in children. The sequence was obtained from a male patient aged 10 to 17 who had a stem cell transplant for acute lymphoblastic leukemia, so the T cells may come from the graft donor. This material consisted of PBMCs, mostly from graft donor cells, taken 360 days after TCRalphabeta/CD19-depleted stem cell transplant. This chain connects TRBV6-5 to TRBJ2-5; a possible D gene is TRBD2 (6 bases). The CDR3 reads CASSYSWSAGETQYF. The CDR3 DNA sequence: TGTGCCAGCAGTTACTCATGGAGCGCGGGGGAGACCCAGTACTTC.